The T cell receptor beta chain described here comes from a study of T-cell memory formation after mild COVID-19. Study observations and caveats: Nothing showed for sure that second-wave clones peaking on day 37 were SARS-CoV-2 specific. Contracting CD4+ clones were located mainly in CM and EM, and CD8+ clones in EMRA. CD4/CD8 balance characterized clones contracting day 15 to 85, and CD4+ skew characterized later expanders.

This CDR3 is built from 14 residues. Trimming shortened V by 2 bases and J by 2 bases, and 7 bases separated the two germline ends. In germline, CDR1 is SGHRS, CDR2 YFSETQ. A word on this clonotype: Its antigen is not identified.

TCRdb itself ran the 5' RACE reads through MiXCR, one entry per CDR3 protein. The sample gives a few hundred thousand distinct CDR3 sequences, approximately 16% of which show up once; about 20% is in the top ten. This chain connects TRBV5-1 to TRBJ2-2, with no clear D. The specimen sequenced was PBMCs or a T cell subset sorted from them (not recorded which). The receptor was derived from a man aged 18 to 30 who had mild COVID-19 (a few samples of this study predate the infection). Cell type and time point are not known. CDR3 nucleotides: TGCGCCAGCAGCTTTAGAAGTAACACCGGGGAGCTGTTTTTT. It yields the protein CASSFRSNTGELFF. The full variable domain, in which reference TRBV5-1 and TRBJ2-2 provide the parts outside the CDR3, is KAGVTQTPRYLIKTRGQQVTLSCSPISGHRSVSWYQQTPGQGLQFLFEYFSETQRNKGNFPGRFSGRQFSNSRSEMNVSTLELGDSALYLCASSFRSNTGELFFGEGSRLTVL.